This T cell receptor (beta chain) was recovered during a study of cytomegalovirus exposure and HLA in healthy donors. The length of the CDR3 is 15 residues. Trimming shortened V by 2 bases and J by 4 bases, and 12 bases separated the two germline ends. Germline V gene sequence: CDR1 ENHRY, CDR2 SYGVKD. It was with 60 Vbeta and 13 Jbeta primers that the PCR ran. The assay was immunoSEQ multiplex PCR, and TCRdb's table has in-frame clones only and misses some. The data contain approximately 160,000 clones, 70% to 80% of them singletons. The sequenced sample consisted of PBMCs. J is TRBJ2-1 and V is TRBV10-3, with D perhaps matching TRBD1 (6 bases). The receptor comes from a man in his forties or fifties in good health and CMV-seronegative. CDR3 sequence reads: CAISERAGEYNEQFF. The CDR3 coding sequence is TGTGCCATCAGTGAGCGGGCAGGGGAATACAATGAGCAGTTCTTC.